The T cell receptor beta chain under discussion was sequenced for a study of T-cell reconstitution after alpha-beta-depleted transplantation in children. This CDR3 has 16 residues. V was pared by 3 bases and J by 0 bases, with 14 bases between. The germline V gene has CDR1 LGHDT and CDR2 YNNKEL (reference sequence). For TCRbeta, the library was prepared with unique molecular identifiers. TCRdb processed the PCR reads anew with MiXCR; each CDR3 protein has one entry. The profile covers 300,000 to 400,000 distinct CDR3 sequences, with 15% to 20% appearing a single time and just over 40% taken by the ten largest. Whole-study results and caveats: After transplant, at about two months, alpha-beta T cells were reportedly derived from several hundred expanded graft clones.

In the case of this clonotype: Its antigen is unknown.

The starting material was PBMCs, mostly from graft donor cells, obtained 360 days after TCRalphabeta/CD19-depleted stem cell transplant. The sequence derives from a male patient under 10 years old who had a stem cell transplant for acute lymphoblastic leukemia, so the T cells may come from the graft donor. The chain links TRBV3-1 to TRBJ2-5, with D perhaps TRBD1 (6 bases). This chain's CDR3 is CASSQSLGTNQETQYF. The CDR3, as DNA: TGTGCCAGCAGCCAGAGTCTTGGGACAAACCAAGAGACCCAGTACTTC.